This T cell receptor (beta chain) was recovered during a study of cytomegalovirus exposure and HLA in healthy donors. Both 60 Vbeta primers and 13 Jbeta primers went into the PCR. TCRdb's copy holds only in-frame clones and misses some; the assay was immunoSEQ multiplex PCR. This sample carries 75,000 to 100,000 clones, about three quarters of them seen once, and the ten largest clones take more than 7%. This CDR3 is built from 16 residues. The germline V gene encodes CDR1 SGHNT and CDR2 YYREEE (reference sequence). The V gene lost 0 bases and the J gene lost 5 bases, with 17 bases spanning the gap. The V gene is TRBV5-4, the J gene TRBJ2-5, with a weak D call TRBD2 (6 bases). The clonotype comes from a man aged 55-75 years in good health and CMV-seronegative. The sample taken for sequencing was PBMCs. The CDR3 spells CASSLARLGGPETQYF. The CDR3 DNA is TGTGCCAGCAGCTTGGCCCGGCTGGGAGGTCCGGAGACCCAGTACTTC.